These 27 T cell receptor beta chains were sequenced from one sample in a study of OX40 agonist ivuxolimab in advanced cancers. Only in-frame clones appear in the TCRdb table, and some are missing; sequencing was by immunoSEQ multiplex PCR. The table lists approximately 52,000 clones, approximately 94% of them singletons, with less than 15% in the top ten. The sample here was CD4+ or CD8+ T cells sorted from blood, taken in a trial of the OX40 agonist ivuxolimab. The receptor source for this set is an adult with an advanced solid tumor such as melanoma, head and neck, liver or kidney cancer.

The genes are TRBV4-1 and TRBJ2-1; D may match TRBD1 or TRBD2 (5 bases each). With 3 bases removed from V and 5 bases from J, the gap between germline ends came to 17 bases. The CDR3 loop spans 16 amino acids. CDR1 and CDR2 from the germline V gene are MGHRA and YSYEKL. CDR3 coding DNA: TGCGCCAGCAGCCAGCCTACCTTGGGGGTCGACAATGAGCAGTTCTTC. As protein: CASSQPTLGVDNEQFF.

This sequence joins TRBV19 and TRBJ2-2; D unclear. Trimming removed 6 bases at V and 5 bases at J, with 13 bases between. This CDR3 spans 14 amino acids. Germline values: CDR1 LNHDA, CDR2 SQIVND (reference sequence). As DNA, the CDR3 is TGTGCCAGTAGCTATCCTACACGAACCGGGGAGCTGTTTTTT. Amino acids: CASSYPTRTGELFF.

The chain links TRBV19 to TRBJ2-1, with 12 positions matching TRBD2. The J segment lost 5 bases and the V segment lost 3 bases, leaving 5 bases of the junction unmatched. The CDR3 loop spans 16 amino acids. Germline V gives CDR1 LNHDA, CDR2 SQIVND (reference sequence). The CDR3 DNA follows: TGTGCCAGTAGTATCCTAAGACTAGCGGGAGACAATGAGCAGTTCTTC. Translation: CASSILRLAGDNEQFF. Supplemented by reference TRBV19 and TRBJ2-1, the full variable domain reads DGGITQSPKYLFRKEGQNVTLSCEQNLNHDAMYWYRQDPGQGLRLIYYSQIVNDFQKGDIAEGYSVSREKKESFPLTVTSAQKNPTAFYLCASSILRLAGDNEQFFGPGTRLTVL.

The chain joins TRBV4-3 to TRBJ1-1; D is uncertain. Germline V gives CDR1 LGHNA, CDR2 YSLEER. The V gene lost 0 bases and the J gene lost 6 bases, with 11 bases spanning the gap. The CDR3 runs 14 residues. In DNA, the CDR3 is TGCGCCAGCAGCCAAGATCCGAAGGCGTCTGAAGCTTTCTTT. This encodes CASSQDPKASEAFF.

This clone was detected only once. This sequence joins TRBV6-5 and TRBJ2-5; possible D gene TRBD2, 5 bases. Germline CDR1 MNHEY, CDR2 SVGAGI. V shed 5 bases and J shed 5 bases, with 9 bases lying between them. This CDR3 comprises 12 residues. The chain's CDR3 is CASSEGGETQYF. CDR3 nucleotides: TGTGCCAGCAGTGAGGGCGGGGAGACCCAGTACTTC.

The chain combines TRBV14 with TRBJ2-7, with a possible D match to TRBD1 (5 bases). CDR1 is SGHDN, CDR2 FVKESK, per germline. The CDR3 has 12 amino acids. V was pared by 3 bases and J by 3 bases, with 6 bases between. CDR3 region: CASSHDSYEQYF. CDR3 sequence (DNA): TGTGCCAGCAGCCACGACAGCTACGAGCAGTACTTC. Looking up the rest from reference TRBV14 and TRBJ2-7 gives the full variable domain: EAGVTQFPSHSVIEKGQTVTLRCDPISGHDNLYWYRRVMGKEIKFLLHFVKESKQDESGMPNNRFLAERTGGTYSTLKVQPAELEDSGVYFCASSHDSYEQYFGPGTRLTVT.

As concerns this clone: Germline and junction disagree at one end, which may indicate a read error. This chain connects TRBV6-1 to TRBJ1-1, with 7 bases fitting TRBD1. The CDR3 is 15 amino acids. Germline assignment: CDR1 MNHNS and CDR2 SASEGT. CDR3 sequence (DNA): TGTGCCAGCAGCGAAGCCAGGGGGTGGAACACTGAAGCTTTCTTT. Residues: CASSEARGWNTEAFF.

The genes are TRBV7-9 and TRBJ2-1; D remains unclear. Germline assignment: CDR1 SEHNR and CDR2 FQNEAQ (reference sequence). V gave up 1 base and J gave up 0 bases, with 7 bases separating them. The CDR3 spans 15 residues. The DNA of the CDR3 is TGTGCCAGCAGCTTAGTCTCCCTCTCCTACAATGAGCAGTTCTTC. It yields the protein CASSLVSLSYNEQFF.

This chain joins TRBV15 and TRBJ2-2, with D perhaps TRBD2 (6 bases). Germline V lookup: CDR1 LNHNV, CDR2 YYDKDF (reference sequence). The CDR3 consists of 14 residues. Trimming removed 1 base from V and 6 bases from J, with 9 bases in between. The CDR3 sequence: CATSRGVAAGELFF. The CDR3 DNA sequence: TGTGCCACCAGCAGAGGTGTAGCGGCCGGGGAGCTGTTTTTT. Full variable domain (missing parts from reference TRBV15 and TRBJ2-2): DAMVIQNPRYQVTQFGKPVTLSCSQTLNHNVMYWYQQKSSQAPKLLFHYYDKDFNNEADTPDNFQSRRPNTSFCFLDIRSPGLGDTAMYLCATSRGVAAGELFFGEGSRLTVL.

This clone was seen a single time. The rearrangement uses TRBV7-9 and TRBJ1-4; TRBD1 might be the D (5 bases). V gave up 5 bases and J gave up 10 bases, with 11 bases separating them. CDR1 and CDR2 (germline): SEHNR, FQNEAQ (reference sequence). This CDR3 is 12 amino acids long. The CDR3 DNA reads as TGTGCCAGCAGCCCGCGGGGCATAAAACTGTTTTTT. It specifies CASSPRGIKLFF.

The chain uses TRBV28 and TRBJ1-2; weak D call: TRBD1 (6 bases). This CDR3 is built from 16 residues. V lost 7 bases, J lost 4 bases, and 22 bases lay in between. Per the germline V gene, CDR1 is MDHEN and CDR2 is SYDVKM. This CDR3 reads CASNDPGDNLSYGYTF. The CDR3 coding sequence is TGTGCCAGCAACGACCCCGGGGACAACCTTTCCTATGGCTACACCTTC.

This chain joins TRBV4-1 and TRBJ1-1; 8 positions agree with TRBD1. Germline CDR1 is MGHRA and CDR2 is YSYEKL. J was trimmed by 4 bases and V by 5 bases; bases with no gene match: 18. The length of the CDR3 is 18 residues. CDR3 DNA sequence: TGCGCCAGCAGCACCCTTATGGTGGCAGGGGGCCTGTTCACTGAAGCTTTCTTT. Protein sequence: CASSTLMVAGGLFTEAFF.

The chain employs TRBV27 and TRBJ2-1; no definite D call. The V gene lost 3 bases and the J gene lost 3 bases, with 9 bases spanning the gap. The CDR3 length is 14 residues. Germline V gene lookup returns CDR1 MNHEY and CDR2 SMNVEV (reference sequence). CDR3 sequence reads: CASSLRQYYNEQFF. The CDR3 coding sequence is TGTGCCAGCAGTTTGAGGCAGTACTACAATGAGCAGTTCTTC.

This clone was observed a handful of times. This chain uses TRBV21-1 with TRBJ1-5; whether TRBD1, the table's D call, matches the DNA was not checked. TRBV21-1 corresponds to a pseudogene. The CDR3 extends over 14 amino acids. CDR3 nucleotide sequence: TGTGCCAGCAACACAGGAGCAGGCAATCAGCCCCAGCATTTT. It specifies CASNTGAGNQPQHF.

The chain couples TRBV6-4 to TRBJ1-5; D uncertain. Trimming shortened V by 4 bases and J by 3 bases, and 19 bases separated the two germline ends. Germline loops: CDR1 MRHNA, CDR2 SNTAGT. CDR3 size: 17 residues. The CDR3 nucleotides are TGTGCCAGCAGTGTAATGTTGTGGAAGGCCTTCAATCAGCCCCAGCATTTT. Translation: CASSVMLWKAFNQPQHF.

Regarding this clone: Other DNA sequences from this sample encode an identical CDR3 as well. This chain links TRBV11-2 with TRBJ2-7, with D possibly matching TRBD1 (5 bases). CDR1 and CDR2 (germline): SGHAT, FQNNGV. The CDR3 runs to 13 residues. V was cut by 4 bases and J by 3 bases, with 10 bases left in between. The CDR3 sequence: CASSSTGGYEQYF. The CDR3 DNA is TGTGCCAGCAGCTCCACAGGTGGCTACGAGCAGTACTTC. The full variable domain, with the rest looked up from reference TRBV11-2 and TRBJ2-7, is EAGVAQSPRYKIIEKRQSVAFWCNPISGHATLYWYQQILGQGPKLLIQFQNNGVVDDSQLPKDRFSAERLKGVDSTLKIQPAKLEDSAVYLCASSSTGGYEQYFGPGTRLTVT.

The chain links TRBV29-1 to TRBJ2-1; 11 positions agree with TRBD2. Germline V CDR1 and CDR2: SQVTM, ANQGSEA. This CDR3 spans 13 amino acids. V shed 7 bases, J shed 10 bases, and the junction held 9 bases outside the gene matches. CDR3 coding DNA: TGCAGCGCCGAATTAGCGGGAGGGCCGGAGCAGTTCTTC. Amino acids: CSAELAGGPEQFF.

The chain recombines TRBV27 with TRBJ1-1; TRBD1 aligns across 7 bases. Germline lookup yields CDR1 MNHEY and CDR2 SMNVEV (reference sequence). With V trimmed by 4 bases and J by 7 bases, 6 bases remained unmatched. This CDR3 spans 13 amino acids. CDR3 sequence reads: CASSYSTGVEAFF. As DNA, the CDR3 is TGTGCCAGCAGTTACTCAACAGGGGTTGAAGCTTTCTTT.

CDR3 bases: TGCAGCGACCAGGGCAACTATGGCTACACCTTC. Translation gives CSDQGNYGYTF. The J gene is TRBJ1-2, the V gene TRBV29-1; possibly TRBD1 for D (5 bases). The germline V gene encodes CDR1 SQVTM and CDR2 ANQGSEA. The ends were cut back, 7 bases at V and 2 bases at J, with 8 bases in the middle. The CDR3 contains 11 residues. The full variable domain, in which reference TRBV29-1 and TRBJ1-2 provide the parts outside the CDR3, is SAVISQKPSRDICQRGTSLTIQCQVDSQVTMMFWYRQQPGQSLTLIATANQGSEATYESGFVIDKFPISRPNLTFSTLTVSNMSPEDSSIYLCSDQGNYGYTFGSGTRLTVV.

The chain links TRBV4-2 to TRBJ2-7; D may be TRBD1 (5 bases). Deletions cut 1 base from V and 4 bases from J, with 14 bases between. The CDR3 covers 15 residues. Germline V lookup: CDR1 LGHNA, CDR2 YNFKEQ. The CDR3 is CASSQGTGHAYEQYF. The CDR3, as DNA: TGTGCCAGCAGCCAAGGAACAGGTCATGCGTACGAGCAGTACTTC.

The chain has TRBV18 and TRBJ2-3, with 9 bases lining up with TRBD2. Germline CDR1 reads KGHSH; CDR2 reads LQKENI. Losses at the gene ends were 4 bases for V and 2 bases for J; bases not matched to a gene: 13. The CDR3 covers 18 residues. The DNA for the CDR3 is TGTGCCAGCTCACTGAGTGGCGGGAGGGCCTCCCCCACAGATACGCAGTATTTT. It yields the protein CASSLSGGRASPTDTQYF.

DNA for the CDR3: TGTGCCAGCAGCGCGGGACAGGGGGCAGAAGGCTACACCTTC. This translates into CASSAGQGAEGYTF. The rearrangement joins TRBV9 to TRBJ1-2; 12 bases agree with TRBD1. The V gene end was trimmed by 3 bases and the J gene end by 8 bases; junction bases not matched to a gene: 5. The germline V gene encodes CDR1 SGDLS and CDR2 YYNGEE. CDR3 size: 14 residues.

The gene calls are TRBV6-1 and TRBJ2-7; D assignment may be TRBD1 or TRBD2 (6 bases each). Germline-derived CDR1 and CDR2 are MNHNS and SASEGT. V was clipped by 0 bases and J by 2 bases, with 8 bases between them. The CDR3 totals 14 residues. Written as DNA, the CDR3 is TGTGCCAGCAGTGAAGCAAGGGGGGCCTACGAGCAGTACTTC. Translating it yields CASSEARGAYEQYF.

V and J are TRBV27 and TRBJ1-2; 9 bases are shared with TRBD1. V shed 6 bases and J 4 bases; nucleotides not matched to a gene: 12. There are 16 residues in the CDR3. CDR1 is MNHEY and CDR2 is SMNVEV in the germline V gene (reference sequence). The CDR3 loop reads CASSSPGQGRGYGYTF. CDR3 in DNA: TGTGCCAGCAGCTCACCGGGACAGGGAAGAGGCTATGGCTACACCTTC.

The CDR3 sequence is CASSGVGTGDYEQYF. The CDR3 region has the DNA TGTGCCAGCAGCGGAGTAGGGACAGGGGACTACGAGCAGTACTTC. The chain couples TRBV5-4 to TRBJ2-7, with TRBD1 matching 10 bases. The germline CDR1 and CDR2 sequences are SGHNT and YYREEE (reference sequence). The CDR3 extends over 15 amino acids. J lost 3 bases, V lost 4 bases, and 7 bases had no gene match.

This chain links TRBV13 with TRBJ2-2, with a weak D call TRBD2 (6 bases). The CDR3 loop spans 15 amino acids. The V and J ends lost 6 bases and 6 bases respectively, with 17 bases between them. The germline V gene encodes CDR1 PRHDT and CDR2 FYEKMQ (reference sequence). CDR3 loop: CASRPLGGAAGELFF. The CDR3 bases are TGTGCCAGCAGACCCTTGGGCGGGGCGGCCGGGGAGCTGTTTTTT.

The rearrangement uses TRBV2 and TRBJ2-7; D tentatively fits TRBD1 or TRBD2 (5 bases each). Between the trimmed V and J ends, which lost 4 bases and 12 bases, there was a span of 25 bases. The V gene's germline CDR1 is SNHLY and CDR2 FYNNEI. The CDR3 loop spans 15 amino acids. DNA for the CDR3: TGTGCCAGCAGTGGTTGGCCTAACGGGGACGAGAGGGCGTACTTC. This sequence encodes CASSGWPNGDERAYF.